The text below deals with one T cell receptor (beta chain). These data are taken from a study of response to subunit inactivated influenza vaccine. MiXCR, applied by TCRdb to the RT-PCR reads, yields one record per CDR3 protein. This sample has over 150,000 distinct CDR3 sequences, with roughly 10% found just once. V dropped 9 bases and J dropped 4; count of bases not matched to a gene: 9. This CDR3 contains 14 residues. Germline values: CDR1 LNHDA, CDR2 SQIVND (reference sequence). Source: CD8+ T cells sorted from PBMCs, taken 23 to 25 months after vaccination. The chain carries TRBV19 and TRBJ2-3, with TRBD2 identical over 8 bases. The sequence was obtained from a man in his fifties or sixties who received an inactivated influenza vaccine. CDR3 in amino acids: CASREREWADTQYF. The CDR3 DNA reads TGTGCCAGCAGAGAGCGGGAGTGGGCAGATACGCAGTATTTT.